This T cell receptor (beta chain) was identified in a study of T cells after yellow fever vaccination. This clonotype was detected many times. The CDR3 extends over 14 amino acids. Trimming removed 0 bases at V and 4 bases at J, with 10 bases between. Germline lookup yields CDR1 LNHNV and CDR2 YYDKDF (reference sequence). MiXCR, applied by TCRdb to the 5' RACE reads, yields one record per CDR3 protein. The sample shows about 140,000 distinct CDR3 sequences, approximately 7.7% of them seen only once. This specimen consisted of CD4+ T cells sorted from PBMCs, obtained 5 days after the yellow fever booster vaccination. The gene calls are TRBV15 and TRBJ2-7, with D maybe TRBD2 (7 bases). This receptor was identified in a man aged 25-40 years who received the YFV17D yellow fever vaccine. The CDR3: CATSREGGGYEQYF. In nucleotides, the CDR3 is TGTGCCACCAGCAGAGAAGGGGGGGGTTACGAGCAGTACTTC.